These 16 T cell receptor beta chains share one sample of origin, sequenced in a study of blood T cell repertoires in COVID-19. The table came from immunoSEQ multiplex PCR; TCRdb's copy has only in-frame clones and leaves some out. The sample yields under 200,000 clones, roughly 84% seen once. The specimen sequenced was peripheral blood. The receptors derive from a woman older than 75 with acute or convalescent COVID-19.

The J gene is TRBJ2-7, the V gene TRBV9; D is possibly TRBD2 (6 bases). V lost 4 bases to trimming and J lost 5 bases, with 19 bases between them. The CDR3 has 15 amino acids. Germline CDR1 is SGDLS and CDR2 is YYNGEE. CDR3 coding DNA: TGTGCCAGCAGCTTTGGGCGGGGAGCGAGGAACGAGCAGTACTTC. Amino acid sequence: CASSFGRGARNEQYF.

A few counts support this clone. V and J are TRBV21-1 and TRBJ1-3. TRBV21-1 has pseudogene status. This CDR3 is 14 amino acids long. DNA for the CDR3: TGTGCCAGCCGCCTTGCGTGCTCTGGAAACACCATATATTTT. Translating it yields CASRLACSGNTIYF.

A few counts support this clone. The chain joins TRBV6-5 to TRBJ2-7, with D possibly TRBD2 on 6 matching bases. Trimming stripped 2 bases from V and 5 bases from J, with 7 bases between. The CDR3 has 12 residues. The germline V gene encodes CDR1 MNHEY and CDR2 SVGAGI. CDR3 in amino acids: CASSYGGNEQYF. The CDR3 DNA follows: TGTGCCAGCAGTTACGGGGGGAACGAGCAGTACTTC.

This clone occurred once. The chain carries TRBV23-1 and TRBJ1-1; D uncertain. TRBV23-1 is noted as an ORF with a role that remains uncertain. The CDR3 runs 12 residues. V was clipped by 9 bases and J by 3 bases, with 11 bases between them. CDR3 amino acids: CARVTEDTEAFF. CDR3 coding DNA: TGCGCCAGGGTGACCGAGGACACTGAAGCTTTCTTT.

The chain is built from TRBV6-2 or TRBV6-3 and TRBJ2-7; 9 nucleotides line up with TRBD1. CDR1 is MNHEY and CDR2 is SVGEGT in the germline V gene. J lost 6 bases, V lost 5 bases, and 8 bases had no gene match. The CDR3 has 14 residues. CDR3 sequence reads: CASSRQGGSGEQYF. The CDR3 bases are TGTGCCAGCAGTCGACAGGGGGGGTCGGGCGAGCAGTACTTC.

The chain links TRBV2 to TRBJ1-2; 8 nucleotides align to TRBD1. The CDR3 covers 13 residues. The germline V gene encodes CDR1 SNHLY and CDR2 FYNNEI. Losses at the gene ends were 5 bases for V and 7 bases for J; bases not matched to a gene: 6. This CDR3 reads CASSTTGGGGYTF. The CDR3 coding sequence is TGTGCCAGCAGTACAACAGGGGGTGGTGGCTACACCTTC.

The CDR3 coding sequence is TGTGCCAGCCGCTCAAACACCGGGGAGCTGTTTTTT. The encoded protein is CASRSNTGELFF. This chain joins TRBV7-2 and TRBJ2-2; D gene unclear. Trimming took off 8 bases at V and 2 bases at J, with 6 bases between the two ends. CDR3 size: 12 residues. CDR1 SGHTA and CDR2 FQGNSA come from the germline V gene.

The chain uses TRBV7-9 and TRBJ1-2; perhaps TRBD1 as D (5 bases). The V end was cut by 5 bases, the J end by 6 bases, with 19 bases between. The CDR3 has 15 residues. Germline V gene data show CDR1 as SEHNR and CDR2 as FQNEAQ (reference sequence). The CDR3, as DNA: TGTGCCAGCAGCCGTGGCCAGGGAATTTCCGATGGCTACACCTTC. Protein sequence: CASSRGQGISDGYTF.

The chain employs TRBV11-3 and TRBJ2-3; 7 nucleotides line up with TRBD2. CDR3 length: 15 amino acids. Germline V gene data show CDR1 as SGHNT and CDR2 as YENEEA. V shed 5 bases, J shed 2 bases, and the junction held 7 bases outside the gene matches. CDR3 DNA: TGTGCCAGCAGCCCCCGCGGGAGTACCACAGATACGCAGTATTTT. It yields the protein CASSPRGSTTDTQYF.

This clone was detected only a few times. The chain combines TRBV5-1 with TRBJ2-3, with D tentatively TRBD2 (5 bases). The V end was cut by 4 bases, the J end by 4 bases, with 22 bases between. The germline V gene has CDR1 SGHRS and CDR2 YFSETQ. The CDR3 sequence is 17 residues long. CDR3: CASSLPLSGYVADTQYF. CDR3 coding DNA: TGCGCCAGCAGCCTCCCGCTGAGCGGTTACGTCGCAGATACGCAGTATTTT.

The V gene is TRBV27, the J gene TRBJ1-1; a weak D match, TRBD1 (6 bases). From germline, CDR1 is MNHEY and CDR2 SMNVEV (reference sequence). Trimming took off 5 bases at V and 8 bases at J, with 9 bases between the two ends. The CDR3 length is 11 residues. The CDR3 here is CASSRGTEAFF. CDR3 bases: TGTGCCAGCAGTCGAGGGACAGAAGCTTTCTTT.

This clone was seen just once. J is TRBJ1-5 and V is TRBV30; 8 bases align to TRBD1. The germline gives CDR1 GTSNPN, CDR2 SVGIG (reference sequence). J gave up 0 bases and V 1 base, and 11 bases lay outside the gene matches. This CDR3 region has 18 residues. CDR3 bases: TGTGCCTGGAGTGGGCAGGGGGCTTCGACTACTAGCAATCAGCCCCAGCATTTT. Its translation is CAWSGQGASTTSNQPQHF.

V gene TRBV7-8 combines with J gene TRBJ2-1; D remains unclear. Germline V CDR1 and CDR2: SGHVS, FQNEAQ. With 5 bases removed from V and 4 bases from J, the gap between germline ends came to 21 bases. The CDR3 consists of 17 residues. For the CDR3, the DNA is TGTGCCAGCAGCAAATACGGAGCCTCGAGAGGATACAATGAGCAGTTCTTC. Residues: CASSKYGASRGYNEQFF.

This clone is a singleton in its sample. The chain uses TRBV9 and TRBJ2-5, with 10 bases lining up with TRBD1. Germline CDR1 SGDLS, CDR2 YYNGEE. The CDR3 is made up of 15 amino acids. The trim removed 3 bases at V and 5 bases at J, leaving 7 bases unmatched. The CDR3 region is CASSDTGTGVETQYF. The CDR3, as DNA: TGTGCCAGCAGCGATACAGGGACAGGGGTTGAGACCCAGTACTTC.

CDR3 sequence reads: CASSGLAGGETQYF. CDR3 nucleotides: TGTGCCAGCAGTGGACTAGCGGGAGGGGAGACCCAGTACTTC. The V call is TRBV2, the J call TRBJ2-5, with 14 bases identical to TRBD2. Losses at the gene ends were 4 bases for V and 5 bases for J; bases not matched to a gene: 0. The CDR3 has 14 residues. Germline CDR1 and CDR2: SNHLY and FYNNEI.

This clone was recorded once. The gene calls are TRBV23-1 and TRBJ1-6, with 7 nucleotides matching TRBD1. TRBV23-1 is labeled an ORF, and its function is uncertain. This CDR3 region has 19 residues. J lost 8 bases, V lost 4 bases, and 20 bases had no gene match. The CDR3 DNA is TGCGCCAGCAGTCCCAGCAATTCGCCCCGGGACAGTTACTATTCACCCCTCCACTTT. Protein product: CASSPSNSPRDSYYSPLHF.